This TCR beta chain was profiled in a study of beta chain features in type 1 diabetes. The overall study: On cell yields, gender and age, patients and healthy donors were similar.

The authors sorted CD4+ naive, central memory, regulatory and stem cell-like memory cells via CD45RO/CCR7/CD25/CD127/CD95/CD27. The germline V gene encodes CDR1 SGDLS and CDR2 YYNGEE. Trimming stripped 3 bases from V and 4 bases from J, with 16 bases between. The CDR3 runs 15 residues. Study-wide points: Type 1 diabetes patients had moderately but significantly shorter TCRB CDR3s in all four CD4+ subsets. Patients' naive, central memory and Treg TCRB repertoires seemed closer to one another than those of healthy donors.

Comment on this clone: Its specificity is unknown.

As every portion of the isolated RNA was reverse transcribed, the sequencing read expressed TCRB transcripts. Clones were read by immunoSEQ multiplex PCR, and TCRdb kept only the in-frame ones, dropping some. The sample consists of about 180,000 clones, around 13% of them appearing once. The origin of this receptor is a woman between 18 and 29 years old in good health. The rearrangement links TRBV9 to TRBJ1-2; a possible D gene is TRBD1 (5 bases). Sequenced input: central memory CD4+ T cells from blood. Here the CDR3 reads CASSADLRVSYGYTF. The CDR3 bases are TGTGCCAGCAGCGCCGACCTCAGGGTTTCCTATGGCTACACCTTC.